A selection of T cell receptor beta chains follows, all from one sample in a study of identical twins. TCRdb processed the 5' RACE reads anew with MiXCR; each CDR3 protein has one entry. Altogether around 510,000 distinct CDR3 sequences are present, approximately 14% being singletons, with the ten largest covering approximately 1%. A further study also used this sample, focusing on yellow fever vaccine responses in identical twins.

Input material: CD4+ T cells sorted from blood. These receptors all come from a woman aged 18-29 years in good health. Both conserved end residues are part of each CDR3. Each record gives: J gene, clone size, CDR3 length, V gene, D gene, CDR3 protein, CDR3 DNA. D genes are given only for firm matches. A row's size may be missing; if present it is once, few, many or a size class.

J gene: TRBJ1-5; clone size: NA; CDR3 length: 14; V gene: TRBV7-9; D gene: NA; CDR3 protein: CASSSDRSDQPQHF; CDR3 DNA: TGTGCCAGCAGCTCCGACAGGTCCGATCAGCCCCAGCATTTT
J gene: TRBJ2-5; clone size: many; CDR3 length: 13; V gene: TRBV29-1; D gene: NA; CDR3 protein: CSVNRDGSSTQYF; CDR3 DNA: TGCAGCGTGAACCGGGACGGTTCCTCCACCCAGTACTTC
J gene: TRBJ2-5; clone size: few; CDR3 length: 13; V gene: TRBV28; D gene: NA; CDR3 protein: CASSLRVIKTQYF; CDR3 DNA: TGTGCCAGCAGTTTAAGGGTAATCAAGACCCAGTACTTC
J gene: TRBJ2-1; clone size: few; CDR3 length: 12; V gene: TRBV21-1; D gene: NA; CDR3 protein: CASSKGADEQFF; CDR3 DNA: TGTGCCAGCAGCAAAGGTGCCGATGAGCAGTTCTTC
J gene: TRBJ2-2; clone size: NA; CDR3 length: 15; V gene: TRBV7-2; D gene: TRBD1; CDR3 protein: CASSLRDRATGELFF; CDR3 DNA: TGTGCCAGCAGCTTAAGGGACAGAGCCACCGGGGAGCTGTTTTTT
J gene: TRBJ2-5; clone size: few; CDR3 length: 16; V gene: TRBV7-9; D gene: TRBD2; CDR3 protein: CASSLIVTSLQETQYF; CDR3 DNA: TGTGCCAGCAGCTTGATCGTGACTAGCTTACAAGAGACCCAGTACTTC
J gene: TRBJ2-7; clone size: many; CDR3 length: 14; V gene: TRBV7-2; D gene: NA; CDR3 protein: CASSLAGDPYEQYF; CDR3 DNA: TGTGCCAGCAGCTTAGCGGGAGACCCCTACGAGCAGTACTTC
J gene: TRBJ2-2; clone size: many; CDR3 length: 15; V gene: TRBV5-1; D gene: TRBD1; CDR3 protein: CASSLQGPNTGELFF; CDR3 DNA: TGCGCCAGCAGCCTACAGGGGCCCAACACCGGGGAGCTGTTTTTT
J gene: TRBJ2-7; clone size: many; CDR3 length: 13; V gene: TRBV7-8; D gene: NA; CDR3 protein: CASSPGQYYEQYF; CDR3 DNA: TGTGCCAGCAGCCCCGGACAGTACTACGAGCAGTACTTC
J gene: TRBJ2-2; clone size: few; CDR3 length: 13; V gene: TRBV28; D gene: TRBD1; CDR3 protein: CTVGTGNTGELFF; CDR3 DNA: TGTACTGTGGGGACAGGGAACACCGGGGAGCTGTTTTTT
J gene: TRBJ2-1; clone size: NA; CDR3 length: 16; V gene: TRBV15; D gene: TRBD2; CDR3 protein: CATSSASGRAGNEQFF; CDR3 DNA: TGTGCCACCAGCAGCGCTAGCGGGAGGGCGGGGAATGAGCAGTTCTTC
J gene: TRBJ1-6; clone size: NA; CDR3 length: 16; V gene: TRBV28; D gene: NA; CDR3 protein: CASSLLYPRENSPLHF; CDR3 DNA: TGTGCCAGCAGTTTATTGTATCCGAGAGAAAATTCACCCCTCCACTTT
J gene: TRBJ2-5; clone size: NA; CDR3 length: 16; V gene: TRBV5-1; D gene: NA; CDR3 protein: CASSLDSGARRETQYF; CDR3 DNA: TGCGCCAGCAGCTTGGACTCAGGGGCCCGAAGGGAGACCCAGTACTTC
J gene: TRBJ2-2; clone size: NA; CDR3 length: 16; V gene: TRBV16; D gene: TRBD1; CDR3 protein: CASNAPGGSNTGELFF; CDR3 DNA: TGTGCCAGCAATGCCCCAGGGGGCTCTAACACCGGGGAGCTGTTTTTT
J gene: TRBJ2-7; clone size: NA; CDR3 length: 14; V gene: TRBV28; D gene: TRBD1; CDR3 protein: CASRKQGANYEQYF; CDR3 DNA: TGTGCCAGCAGGAAACAGGGGGCGAACTACGAGCAGTACTTC
J gene: TRBJ1-2; clone size: NA; CDR3 length: 12; V gene: TRBV20-1; D gene: TRBD1; CDR3 protein: CSATRTGYGYTF; CDR3 DNA: TGCAGTGCCACCCGGACAGGGTATGGCTACACCTTC
J gene: TRBJ2-2; clone size: NA; CDR3 length: 15; V gene: TRBV7-2; D gene: NA; CDR3 protein: CASSPRLGNTGELFF; CDR3 DNA: TGTGCCAGCAGCCCCCGACTAGGGAACACCGGGGAGCTGTTTTTT
J gene: TRBJ2-2; clone size: many; CDR3 length: 10; V gene: TRBV12-3/TRBV12-4; D gene: NA; CDR3 protein: CASSRGELFF; CDR3 DNA: TGTGCCAGCAGTCGGGGGGAGCTGTTTTTT
J gene: TRBJ2-7; clone size: many; CDR3 length: 15; V gene: TRBV20-1; D gene: TRBD2; CDR3 protein: CSARDLAGYSYEQYF; CDR3 DNA: TGCAGTGCTAGAGATTTAGCGGGGTACTCCTACGAGCAGTACTTC
J gene: TRBJ2-2; clone size: few; CDR3 length: 15; V gene: TRBV20-1; D gene: TRBD2; CDR3 protein: CSARPSGRDTGELFF; CDR3 DNA: TGCAGTGCTAGACCTAGCGGGAGGGACACCGGGGAGCTGTTTTTT
J gene: TRBJ2-7; clone size: once; CDR3 length: 15; V gene: TRBV5-1; D gene: TRBD1; CDR3 protein: CASSLDGTGSDEQYF; CDR3 DNA: TGCGCCAGCAGCTTGGATGGGACAGGGAGCGACGAGCAGTACTTC
J gene: TRBJ2-1; clone size: many; CDR3 length: 15; V gene: TRBV12-3/TRBV12-4; D gene: NA; CDR3 protein: CASSLDQSSYNEQFF; CDR3 DNA: TGTGCCAGCAGTTTAGACCAAAGCTCCTACAATGAGCAGTTCTTC
J gene: TRBJ2-1; clone size: NA; CDR3 length: 12; V gene: TRBV20-1; D gene: NA; CDR3 protein: CSAKGVRGEQFF; CDR3 DNA: TGCAGTGCTAAAGGGGTCCGTGGGGAGCAGTTCTTC
J gene: TRBJ2-1; clone size: NA; CDR3 length: 16; V gene: TRBV20-1; D gene: TRBD2; CDR3 protein: CCAGRAMGGSYNEQFF; CDR3 DNA: TGCTGTGCCGGTAGGGCAATGGGAGGGTCCTACAATGAGCAGTTCTTC
J gene: TRBJ2-7; clone size: few; CDR3 length: 16; V gene: TRBV12-3/TRBV12-4; D gene: TRBD2; CDR3 protein: CASSSTPGLAAYEQYF; CDR3 DNA: TGTGCCAGCAGTTCCACCCCTGGACTAGCTGCCTACGAGCAGTACTTC
J gene: TRBJ1-1; clone size: few; CDR3 length: 15; V gene: TRBV7-2; D gene: NA; CDR3 protein: CASSPTTLGMTEAFF; CDR3 DNA: TGTGCCAGCAGCCCAACGACATTGGGGATGACTGAAGCTTTCTTT
J gene: TRBJ2-1; clone size: few; CDR3 length: 13; V gene: TRBV4-3; D gene: NA; CDR3 protein: CASSHLQYNEQFF; CDR3 DNA: TGCGCCAGCAGCCACCTCCAGTACAATGAGCAGTTCTTC
J gene: TRBJ2-1; clone size: NA; CDR3 length: 14; V gene: TRBV4-3; D gene: NA; CDR3 protein: CASSHRGTYNEQFF; CDR3 DNA: TGCGCCAGCAGCCACAGGGGTACATACAATGAGCAGTTCTTC
J gene: TRBJ2-1; clone size: NA; CDR3 length: 14; V gene: TRBV20-1; D gene: TRBD2; CDR3 protein: CSAPHRASGGRGFF; CDR3 DNA: TGCAGTGCTCCCCACCGGGCTAGCGGGGGGCGAGGGTTCTTC
J gene: TRBJ2-7; clone size: few; CDR3 length: 13; V gene: TRBV5-1; D gene: NA; CDR3 protein: CASSSGVGHEQYF; CDR3 DNA: TGCGCCAGCAGCTCTGGGGTCGGCCACGAGCAGTACTTC
J gene: TRBJ2-3; clone size: NA; CDR3 length: 17; V gene: TRBV25-1; D gene: TRBD2; CDR3 protein: CASSELAGLITSDTQYF; CDR3 DNA: TGTGCCAGCAGTGAATTAGCGGGACTAATAACCTCAGATACGCAGTATTTT
J gene: TRBJ2-2; clone size: few; CDR3 length: 15; V gene: TRBV5-5; D gene: TRBD1; CDR3 protein: CASSFRTGNTGELFF; CDR3 DNA: TGTGCCAGCAGCTTTAGGACAGGGAACACCGGGGAGCTGTTTTTT
J gene: TRBJ2-5; clone size: NA; CDR3 length: 14; V gene: TRBV24-1; D gene: NA; CDR3 protein: CATSDFTSSKTQYF; CDR3 DNA: TGTGCCACCAGTGATTTTACCAGTTCGAAGACCCAGTACTTC
J gene: TRBJ2-2; clone size: few; CDR3 length: 13; V gene: TRBV20-1; D gene: TRBD2; CDR3 protein: CSALAGVSGELFF; CDR3 DNA: TGCAGCGCACTAGCGGGGGTATCCGGGGAGCTGTTTTTT
J gene: TRBJ1-3; clone size: NA; CDR3 length: 13; V gene: TRBV7-8; D gene: NA; CDR3 protein: CASSLGQGNTIYF; CDR3 DNA: TGTGCCAGCAGCTTGGGCCAAGGAAACACCATATATTTT
J gene: TRBJ1-1; clone size: NA; CDR3 length: 14; V gene: TRBV12-3/TRBV12-4; D gene: TRBD1; CDR3 protein: CASSWTGGYTEAFF; CDR3 DNA: TGTGCCAGCAGTTGGACAGGGGGCTACACTGAAGCTTTCTTT
J gene: TRBJ2-7; clone size: few; CDR3 length: 15; V gene: TRBV10-1; D gene: TRBD2; CDR3 protein: CASTRPGLADYEQYF; CDR3 DNA: TGCGCCAGCACCCGACCGGGACTAGCGGATTACGAGCAGTACTTC
J gene: TRBJ2-7; clone size: many; CDR3 length: 15; V gene: TRBV6-5; D gene: TRBD2; CDR3 protein: CASSSGLAGFGEQYF; CDR3 DNA: TGTGCCAGCAGTTCAGGACTAGCGGGGTTCGGCGAGCAGTACTTC